This is a list of T cell receptor beta chains from one sample in a study of cytomegalovirus exposure and HLA in healthy donors. Assay: immunoSEQ multiplex PCR; the TCRdb copy retains only in-frame clones and omits some. This table has around 65,000 clones, around 62% appearing once. Sequencing was carried out using PBMCs. All receptors come from a man aged 30-40 years in good health and CMV-seronegative. CDR3s include the opening cysteine and the closing phenylalanine or tryptophan. A D gene is named only where the DNA matches it firmly. Some rows have no size entry. The others give once, few or many, or a class for an expanded clone.

j_call v_call clone_size d_call cdr3_nt cdr3_aa
TRBJ2-1 TRBV10-3 many TRBD1 TGTGCCATCAACGGACAGGGGAACAATGAGCAGTTCTTC CAINGQGNNEQFF
TRBJ2-7 TRBV29-1 . . TGCAGCGTAACTGGGGGGAGCTCCTACGAGCAGTACTTC CSVTGGSSYEQYF
TRBJ2-6 TRBV5-6 . . TGTGCCAGCAGCTTTTATTTATCCTCTGGGGCCAACGTCCTGACTTTC CASSFYLSSGANVLTF
TRBJ1-2 TRBV29-1 . . TGCAGCGTTGAAGTTTTGGGAGGTCTCTATGGCTACACCTTC CSVEVLGGLYGYTF
TRBJ1-2 TRBV5-1 . . TGCGCCAGCAAAATCCCGGGTGTCAACTATGGCTACACCTTC CASKIPGVNYGYTF
TRBJ2-1 TRBV30 . TRBD1 TGTGCCGGCTTCAAGACAGGGCATTACAATGAGCAGTTCTTC CAGFKTGHYNEQFF
TRBJ1-1 TRBV7-2 once . TGTGCCAGCAGCTTGCGGGGGGGCCGGGGCACTGAAGCTTTCTTT CASSLRGGRGTEAFF
TRBJ2-7 TRBV2 . . TGTGCCAGCAGTGGGGACTGGGGGATGCAGTACTTC CASSGDWGMQYF
TRBJ2-6 TRBV4-2 . TRBD1 TGTGCCAGCAGTACCCCCTTGGGACAGGGGGCGCTTGGGGCCAACGTCCTGACTTTC CASSTPLGQGALGANVLTF
TRBJ2-2 TRBV12-2 few . TGTGCAAGTCGCTTAGGGGGGCCGAACACCGGGGAGCTGTTTTTT CASRLGGPNTGELFF
TRBJ2-7 TRBV6-5 few . TGTGCCAGCAGCCTCCTCGGGGGCGAGCAGTACTTC CASSLLGGEQYF
TRBJ1-5 TRBV7-8 once . TGTGCCAGCAGCTCCCCTCCTAATCAGCCCCAGCATTTT CASSSPPNQPQHF
TRBJ1-2 TRBV27 . TRBD1 TGTGCCAGCAGTAACGGACAGGCAGGCTACACCTTC CASSNGQAGYTF
TRBJ2-2 TRBV5-6 . TRBD2 TGTGCCAGCAGCAGGACTAGGAACACCGGGGAGCTGTTTTTT CASSRTRNTGELFF
TRBJ1-5 TRBV4-2 . . TGTGCCAGCAGCCAAGGTCGAGGGCCCCAGCATTTT CASSQGRGPQHF
TRBJ2-2 TRBV4-1 few TRBD2 TGCGCCAGCAGTTTAGAGGGTAGACTAGCGGACACCGGGGAGCTGTTTTTT CASSLEGRLADTGELFF
TRBJ1-1 TRBV6-1 few . TGTGCCAGCAGTGAATTGCGGTTGCCGGGAGCTTTCTTT CASSELRLPGAFF
TRBJ1-1 TRBV6-5 . TRBD1 TGTGCCAGCATTCCGGGGCAGGGGGCAGCTTTCTTT CASIPGQGAAFF
TRBJ1-5 TRBV6-6 . TRBD1 TGTGCCAGCAGTTACTCGCCGGGACAGGGCCTACTAACGCTGTTT CASSYSPGQGLLTLF
TRBJ2-7 TRBV14 . TRBD1 TGTGCCAGCAGCCTACGACAGGGCTCCTACGAGCAGTACTTC CASSLRQGSYEQYF
TRBJ1-1 TRBV11-2 once . TGTGCCAGCAGCTTATCGGGAAACACTGAAGCTTTCTTT CASSLSGNTEAFF
TRBJ2-1 TRBV5-1 . TRBD2 TGCGCCAGCAGCTTGAAGGCAGCGGGGGACAATGAGCAGTTCTTC CASSLKAAGDNEQFF
TRBJ1-4 TRBV9 . . TGTGCCAGCAGCGCCGGCGGGACGCCGGGGGGAAAACTGTTTTTT CASSAGGTPGGKLFF
TRBJ2-7 TRBV27 . . TGTGCCAGCAGTTTATCGACGGGGGTCGAGCAGTACTTC CASSLSTGVEQYF
TRBJ2-7 TRBV6-1 few TRBD2 TGTGCCAGCAGTGAAGGGGGGGGTTTAAGCTCCTACGAGCAGTACTTC CASSEGGGLSSYEQYF
TRBJ1-1 TRBV27 . . TGTGCCAGCAGTTTTAACAGGGTGACTGAAGCTTTCTTT CASSFNRVTEAFF
TRBJ2-7 TRBV13 few . TGTGCCAGCAGCTTAGGCAGGGATTTATACGAGCAGTACTTC CASSLGRDLYEQYF
TRBJ2-3 TRBV4-2 . . TGTGCCAGCAGCCGAGGGTACGGATCAGATACGCAGTATTTT CASSRGYGSDTQYF
TRBJ2-1 TRBV4-2 . . TGTGCCAGCAGCCAAGATTCTGACGGGGGAAACCCCGAGCAGTTCTTC CASSQDSDGGNPEQFF
TRBJ1-1 TRBV10-2 few . TGCGCCAGCAGTGAGAGAGGCGGTGAAGCTTTCTTT CASSERGGEAFF
TRBJ1-6 TRBV6-1 . TRBD1 TGTGCCAGCCATGTGACCGGGACAGGGACCTCACCCCTCCACTTT CASHVTGTGTSPLHF
TRBJ2-1 TRBV9 . TRBD1 TGTGCCAGCAGCGTAGTAGACAGGGTAAATGAGCAGTTCTTC CASSVVDRVNEQFF
TRBJ2-7 TRBV30 . . TGTGCCTGGAGTGGATTCGGGGGAGCTACCTACGAGCAGTACTTC CAWSGFGGATYEQYF
TRBJ1-1 TRBV2 . . TGTGCGACGATTGAGGAAGCAACGAACACTGAAGCTTTCTTT CATIEEATNTEAFF
TRBJ2-7 TRBV11-2 . . TGTGCCAGCAGCTTAGGTACCGGTGAGCAGTACTTC CASSLGTGEQYF
TRBJ1-2 TRBV20-1 once . TGCAGTGCTATCCAAGGGGCTGGCTACACCTTC CSAIQGAGYTF
TRBJ1-2 TRBV5-4 . . TGTGCCAGCAGCTTGAAGGGGCACCAAGGCTACACCTTC CASSLKGHQGYTF
TRBJ1-6 TRBV18 few TRBD1 TGTGCCAGCTCACCACAGAGAGCAGGGGGGATAGATTCACCCCTCCACTTT CASSPQRAGGIDSPLHF
TRBJ1-1 TRBV2 . TRBD1 TGTGCCAGCAGCATGACAGGGGGGAACACTGAAGCTTTCTTT CASSMTGGNTEAFF
TRBJ1-6 TRBV13 . TRBD1 TGTGCCAGCAGCGTAGGACAGGGTTATAATTCACCCCTCCACTTT CASSVGQGYNSPLHF
TRBJ1-3 TRBV6-6 . . TGTGCCAGCAGCCGCACCGAGACAGGAGGAAACACCATATATTTT CASSRTETGGNTIYF
TRBJ2-1 TRBV18 . TRBD2 TGTGCCAGCTCACTCCGGATAGCGGGGATAGACAATGAGCAGTTCTTC CASSLRIAGIDNEQFF
TRBJ2-5 TRBV13 . . TGTGCCAGCAGCCTGACTACCCAAGAGACCCAGTACTTC CASSLTTQETQYF
TRBJ1-5 TRBV9 . TRBD1 TGTGCCAGCAGCGGAGATGGGACAGGGAGACAGCCCCAGCATTTT CASSGDGTGRQPQHF
TRBJ1-2 TRBV29-1 . TRBD1 TGCAGCGTTGAAGATCGCCCCGGGACAGAAAGCTATGGCTACACCTTC CSVEDRPGTESYGYTF
TRBJ1-2 TRBV5-1 . . TGCGCCAGCAGAGGGGAGGGAGGCTACACCTTC CASRGEGGYTF
TRBJ1-6 TRBV5-6 few TRBD1 TGTGCCAGCAGCCACGGGGACAGGGGTAATTCACCCCTCCACTTT CASSHGDRGNSPLHF
TRBJ2-5 TRBV10-3 . . TGTGCCATCAGTGATTTTGACAGACAAGAGACCCAGTACTTC CAISDFDRQETQYF
TRBJ2-2 TRBV7-2 . . TGTGCCAGCAGCTTAGCGTCCGGCACCGGGGAGCTGTTTTTT CASSLASGTGELFF